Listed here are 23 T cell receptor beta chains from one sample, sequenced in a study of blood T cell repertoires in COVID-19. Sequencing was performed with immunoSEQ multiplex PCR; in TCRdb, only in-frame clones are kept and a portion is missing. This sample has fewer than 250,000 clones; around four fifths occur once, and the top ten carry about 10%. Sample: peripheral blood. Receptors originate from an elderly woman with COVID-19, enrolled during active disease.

The CDR3 loop reads CASSLGAGTEAFF. In nucleotides, the CDR3 is TGTGCCAGCAGCTTGGGAGCCGGCACTGAAGCTTTCTTT. The chain combines TRBV5-6 with TRBJ1-1, with D unclear. Germline-derived CDR1 and CDR2 are SGHDT and YYEEEE. There are 13 residues in the CDR3. V lost 0 bases, J lost 4 bases, and 7 bases lay in between.

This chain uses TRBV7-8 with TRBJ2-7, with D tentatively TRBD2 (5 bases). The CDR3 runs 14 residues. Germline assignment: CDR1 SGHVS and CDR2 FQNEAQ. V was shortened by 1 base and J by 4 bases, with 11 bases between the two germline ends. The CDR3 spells CASSLVVTGYEQYF. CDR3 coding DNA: TGTGCCAGCAGCTTAGTGGTGACGGGGTACGAGCAGTACTTC.

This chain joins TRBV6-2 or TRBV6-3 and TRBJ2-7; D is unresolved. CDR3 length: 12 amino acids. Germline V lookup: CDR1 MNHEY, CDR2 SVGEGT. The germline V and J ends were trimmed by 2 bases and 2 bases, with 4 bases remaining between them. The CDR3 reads CASSYNTYEQYF. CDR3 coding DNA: TGTGCCAGCAGTTACAATACCTACGAGCAGTACTTC.

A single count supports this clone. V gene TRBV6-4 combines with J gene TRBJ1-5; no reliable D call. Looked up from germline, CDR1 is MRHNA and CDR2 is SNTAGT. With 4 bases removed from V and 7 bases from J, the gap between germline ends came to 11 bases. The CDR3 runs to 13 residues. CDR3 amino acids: CASSGREGQPQHF. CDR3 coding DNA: TGTGCCAGCAGTGGTCGTGAGGGCCAGCCCCAGCATTTT.

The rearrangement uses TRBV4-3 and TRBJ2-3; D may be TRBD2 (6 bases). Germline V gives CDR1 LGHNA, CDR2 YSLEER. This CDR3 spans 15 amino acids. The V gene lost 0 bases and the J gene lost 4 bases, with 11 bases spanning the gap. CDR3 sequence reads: CASSQDGGAADTQYF. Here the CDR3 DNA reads TGCGCCAGCAGCCAAGATGGCGGGGCGGCAGATACGCAGTATTTT.

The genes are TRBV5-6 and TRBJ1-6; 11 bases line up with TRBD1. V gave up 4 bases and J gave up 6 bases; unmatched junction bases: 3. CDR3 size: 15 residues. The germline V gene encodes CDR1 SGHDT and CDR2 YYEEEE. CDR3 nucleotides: TGTGCCAGCAGCCCGGGGACAGGGGGTAATTCACCCCTCCACTTT. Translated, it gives CASSPGTGGNSPLHF.

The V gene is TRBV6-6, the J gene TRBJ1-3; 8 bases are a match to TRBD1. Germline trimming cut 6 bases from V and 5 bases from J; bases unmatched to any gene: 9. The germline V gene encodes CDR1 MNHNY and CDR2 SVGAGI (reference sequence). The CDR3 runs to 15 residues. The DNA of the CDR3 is TGTGCCAGCAGCGCGACCGGGACAGGAAGAAACACCATATATTTT. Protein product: CASSATGTGRNTIYF.

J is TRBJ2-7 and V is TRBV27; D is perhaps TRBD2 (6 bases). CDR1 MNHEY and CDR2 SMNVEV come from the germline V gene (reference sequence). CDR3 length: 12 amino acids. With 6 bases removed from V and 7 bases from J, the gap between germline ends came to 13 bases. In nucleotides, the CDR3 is TGTGCCAGCAGACATAATCGGGGGGAGCAGTACTTC. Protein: CASRHNRGEQYF.

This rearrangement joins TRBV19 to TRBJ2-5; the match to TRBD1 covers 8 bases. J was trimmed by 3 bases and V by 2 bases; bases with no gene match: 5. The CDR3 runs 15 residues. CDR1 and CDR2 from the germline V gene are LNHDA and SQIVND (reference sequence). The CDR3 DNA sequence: TGTGCCAGTAGTATAAGCAGGGGGCGGAAAGAGACCCAGTACTTC. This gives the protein CASSISRGRKETQYF.

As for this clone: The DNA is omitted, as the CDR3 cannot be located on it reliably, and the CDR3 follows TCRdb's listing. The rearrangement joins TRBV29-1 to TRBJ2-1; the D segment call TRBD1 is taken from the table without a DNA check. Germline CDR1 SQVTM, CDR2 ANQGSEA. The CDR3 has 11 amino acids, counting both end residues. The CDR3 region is CSVGSGTGFLF.

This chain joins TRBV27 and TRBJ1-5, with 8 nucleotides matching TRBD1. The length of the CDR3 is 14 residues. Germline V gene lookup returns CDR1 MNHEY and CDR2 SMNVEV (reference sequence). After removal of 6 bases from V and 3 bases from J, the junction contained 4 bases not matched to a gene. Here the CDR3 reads CASSGQGYNQPQHF. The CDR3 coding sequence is TGTGCCAGCAGCGGACAGGGCTACAATCAGCCCCAGCATTTT.

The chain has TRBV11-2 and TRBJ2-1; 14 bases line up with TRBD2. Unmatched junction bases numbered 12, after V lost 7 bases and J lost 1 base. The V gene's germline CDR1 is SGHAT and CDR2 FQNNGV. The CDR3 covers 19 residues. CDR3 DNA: TGTGCCAGCACCCACCGTGGGACTAGCGGGGGAGGGTCCTACAATGAGCAGTTCTTC. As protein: CASTHRGTSGGGSYNEQFF.

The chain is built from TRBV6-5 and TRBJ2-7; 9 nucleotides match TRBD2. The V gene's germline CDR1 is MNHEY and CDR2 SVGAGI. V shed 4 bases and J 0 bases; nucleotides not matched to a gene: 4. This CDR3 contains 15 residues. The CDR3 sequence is CASSSERGASYEQYF. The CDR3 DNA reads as TGTGCCAGCAGTTCAGAGCGGGGGGCCTCCTACGAGCAGTACTTC.

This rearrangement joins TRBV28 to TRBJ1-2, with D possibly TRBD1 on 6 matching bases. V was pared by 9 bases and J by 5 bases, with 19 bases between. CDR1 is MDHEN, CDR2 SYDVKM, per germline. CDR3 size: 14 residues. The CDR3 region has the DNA TGTGCCAGTCGAGGGGGTTCGTTGGGGTATGGCTACACCTTC. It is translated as CASRGGSLGYGYTF.

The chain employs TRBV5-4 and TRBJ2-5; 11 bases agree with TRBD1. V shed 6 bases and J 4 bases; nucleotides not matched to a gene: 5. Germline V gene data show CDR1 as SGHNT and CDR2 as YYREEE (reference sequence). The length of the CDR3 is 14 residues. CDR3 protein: CASTDRGRVETQYF. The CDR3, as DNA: TGTGCCAGCACGGACAGGGGGCGAGTAGAGACCCAGTACTTC. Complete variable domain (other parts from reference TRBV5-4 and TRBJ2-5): ETGVTQSPTHLIKTRGQQVTLRCSSQSGHNTVSWYQQALGQGPQFIFQYYREEENGRGNFPPRFSGLQFPNYSSELNVNALELDDSALYLCASTDRGRVETQYFGPGTRLLVL.

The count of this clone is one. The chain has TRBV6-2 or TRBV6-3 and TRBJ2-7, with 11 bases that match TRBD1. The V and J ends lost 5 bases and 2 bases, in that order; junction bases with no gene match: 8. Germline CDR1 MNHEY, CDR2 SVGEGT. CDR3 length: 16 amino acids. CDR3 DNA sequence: TGTGCCAGCAGTCGCCGCCGGGGACAGGGGGCCTACGAGCAGTACTTC. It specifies CASSRRRGQGAYEQYF.

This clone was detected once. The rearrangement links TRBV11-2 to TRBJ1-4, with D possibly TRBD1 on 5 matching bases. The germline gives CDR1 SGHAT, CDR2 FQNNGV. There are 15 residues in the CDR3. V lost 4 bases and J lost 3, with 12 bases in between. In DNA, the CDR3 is TGTGCCAGCAGCTCCGGGGGAGGGTCTAATGAAAAACTGTTTTTT. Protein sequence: CASSSGGGSNEKLFF.

CDR3: CASSTGGRPDTQYF. CDR3 nucleotide sequence: TGTGCCAGCAGTACGGGGGGCCGCCCAGATACGCAGTATTTT. This chain joins TRBV13 and TRBJ2-3, with D possibly being TRBD2 (7 bases). V was cut by 6 bases and J by 4 bases, with 14 bases left in between. The CDR3 sequence is 14 residues long. Germline CDR1 is PRHDT and CDR2 is FYEKMQ (reference sequence).

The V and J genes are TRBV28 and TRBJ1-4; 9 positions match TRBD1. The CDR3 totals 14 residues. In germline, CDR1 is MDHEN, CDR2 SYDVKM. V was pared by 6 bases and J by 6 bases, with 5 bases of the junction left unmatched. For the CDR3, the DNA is TGTGCCAGCAGAGACGGGACAGGGTATGAAAAACTGTTTTTT. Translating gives CASRDGTGYEKLFF. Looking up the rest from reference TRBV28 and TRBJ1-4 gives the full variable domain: DVKVTQSSRYLVKRTGEKVFLECVQDMDHENMFWYRQDPGLGLRLIYFSYDVKMKEKGDIPEGYSVSREKKERFSLILESASTNQTSMYLCASRDGTGYEKLFFGSGTQLSVL.

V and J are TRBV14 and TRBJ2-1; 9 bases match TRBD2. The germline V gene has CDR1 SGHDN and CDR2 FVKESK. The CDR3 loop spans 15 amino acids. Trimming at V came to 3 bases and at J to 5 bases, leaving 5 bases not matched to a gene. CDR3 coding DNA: TGTGCCAGCAGCCAGCGGGGGGGCTTTAACAATGAGCAGTTCTTC. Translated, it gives CASSQRGGFNNEQFF.

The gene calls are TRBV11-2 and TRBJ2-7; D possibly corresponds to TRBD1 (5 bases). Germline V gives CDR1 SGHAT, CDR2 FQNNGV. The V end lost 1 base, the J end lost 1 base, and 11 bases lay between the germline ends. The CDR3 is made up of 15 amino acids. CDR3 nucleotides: TGTGCCAGCAGCTTAGTAGGGGCATATTCCTACGAGCAGTACTTC. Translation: CASSLVGAYSYEQYF.

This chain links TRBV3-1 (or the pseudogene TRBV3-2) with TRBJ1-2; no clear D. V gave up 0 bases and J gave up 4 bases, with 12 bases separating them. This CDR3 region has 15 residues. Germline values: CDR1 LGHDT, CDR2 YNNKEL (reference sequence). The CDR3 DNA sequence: TGTGCCAGCAGCCAAGATGATCGCGGCAGCTATGGCTACACCTTC. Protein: CASSQDDRGSYGYTF.

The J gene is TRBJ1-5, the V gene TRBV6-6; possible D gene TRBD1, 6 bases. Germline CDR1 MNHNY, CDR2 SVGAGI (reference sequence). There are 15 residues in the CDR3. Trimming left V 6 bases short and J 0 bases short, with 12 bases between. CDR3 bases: TGTGCCAGCAGACCGACAGGATATAGCAATCAGCCCCAGCATTTT. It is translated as CASRPTGYSNQPQHF.